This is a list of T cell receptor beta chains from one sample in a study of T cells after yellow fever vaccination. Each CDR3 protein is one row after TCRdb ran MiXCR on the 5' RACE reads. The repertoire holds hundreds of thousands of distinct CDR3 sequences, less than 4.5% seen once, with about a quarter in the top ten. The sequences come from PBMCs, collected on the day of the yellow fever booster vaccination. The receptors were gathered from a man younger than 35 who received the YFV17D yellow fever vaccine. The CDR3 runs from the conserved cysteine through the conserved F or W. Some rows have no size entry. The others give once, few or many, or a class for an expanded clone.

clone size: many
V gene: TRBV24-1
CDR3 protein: CATRFRGTASSYEQYF

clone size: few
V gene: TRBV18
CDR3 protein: CASSPPTAYEQYF

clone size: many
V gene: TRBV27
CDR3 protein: CASSLWYTSTDTQYF

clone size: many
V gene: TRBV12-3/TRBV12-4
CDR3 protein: CASSLRVAGGRLYNEQFF

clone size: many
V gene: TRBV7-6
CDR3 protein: CASSLPGLNTEAFF

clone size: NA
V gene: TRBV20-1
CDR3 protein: CSVRFTTDTQYF

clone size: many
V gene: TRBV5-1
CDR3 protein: CASSRNRDPSYNEQFF

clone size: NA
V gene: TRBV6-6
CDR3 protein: CASGGGPYNEQFF

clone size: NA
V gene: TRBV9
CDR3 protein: CASSAHAANYGYTF

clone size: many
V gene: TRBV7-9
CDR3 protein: CASSLVRPMGNTIYF

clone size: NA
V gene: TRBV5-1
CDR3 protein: CASSSDGRLTGNTEAFF

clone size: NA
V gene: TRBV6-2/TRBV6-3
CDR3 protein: CASSNRGINEQFF

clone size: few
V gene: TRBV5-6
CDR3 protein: CASTHSGGSKEQYF

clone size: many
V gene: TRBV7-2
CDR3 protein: CASSPRASGAPTGELFF

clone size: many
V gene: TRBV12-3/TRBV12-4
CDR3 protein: CASTRQSNTGELFF

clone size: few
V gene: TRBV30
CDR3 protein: CAWSPVPGQGMNTEAFF

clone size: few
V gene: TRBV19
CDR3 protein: CASSISGGRGAGEQFF

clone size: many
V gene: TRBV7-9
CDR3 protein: CASSFGGGELFF

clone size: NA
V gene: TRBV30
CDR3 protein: CAWKVRARGDTQYF

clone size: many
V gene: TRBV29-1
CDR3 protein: CSADGPGTGDNEQFF

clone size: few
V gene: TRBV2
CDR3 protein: CASSDGREGTQYF

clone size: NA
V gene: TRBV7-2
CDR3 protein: CASSLGVWDYLTGELFF

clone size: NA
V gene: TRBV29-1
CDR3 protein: CSVEDQRDYGYTF

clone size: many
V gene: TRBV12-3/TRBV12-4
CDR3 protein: CASSTGAKNIQYF

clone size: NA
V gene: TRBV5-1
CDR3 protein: CASSLAGVAYNSPLHF

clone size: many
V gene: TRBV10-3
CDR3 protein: CAISEDRGSHGDQPQHF

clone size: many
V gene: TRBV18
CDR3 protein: CASSPDYTGELFF

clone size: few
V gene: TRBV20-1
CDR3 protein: CSAPGGYYEQYF

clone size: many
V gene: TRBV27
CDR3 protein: CASSPTAYSYEQYF

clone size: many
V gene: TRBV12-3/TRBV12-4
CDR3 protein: CASSFRQARGILYGYTF

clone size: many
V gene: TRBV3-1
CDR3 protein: CASSKLAGGRREQFF